Listed here are 2 T cell receptor beta chains from one sample, sequenced in a study of shared clonotypes between healthy human individuals. Clones were sequenced by immunoSEQ multiplex PCR, and TCRdb holds only the in-frame ones, with some missing. The data contain around 1 million clones, approximately 80% of them seen just once; the ten biggest clones take up about 1.5%. The sequenced sample was memory CD4+ T cells sorted from blood. Subset specified: CD45RA-negative fraction. The receptors here all came from a man between 18 and 35 years old in good health.

This clone was seen a few times. This chain connects TRBV9 to TRBJ2-1; 9 nucleotides match TRBD2. V was clipped by 0 bases and J by 0 bases; unmatched bases: 10. The CDR3 extends over 19 amino acids. Germline V gene data show CDR1 as SGDLS and CDR2 as YYNGEE. The CDR3 spells CASSVEGAGGPLSYNEQFF. Here the CDR3 DNA reads TGTGCCAGCAGCGTAGAAGGAGCGGGGGGCCCCCTCTCCTACAATGAGCAGTTCTTC. The full variable domain, completed using reference TRBV9 and TRBJ2-1, is DSGVTQTPKHLITATGQRVTLRCSPRSGDLSVYWYQQSLDQGLQFLIQYYNGEERAKGNILERFSAQQFPDLHSELNLSSLELGDSALYFCASSVEGAGGPLSYNEQFFGPGTRLTVL.

The V gene is TRBV30, the J gene TRBJ2-7; D is tentatively TRBD1 or TRBD2 (6 bases each). This CDR3 region has 14 residues. The V gene lost 7 bases and the J gene lost 0 bases, with 16 bases spanning the gap. The germline V gene has CDR1 GTSNPN and CDR2 SVGIG (reference sequence). CDR3: CAFGRGALSYEQYF. DNA for the CDR3: TGTGCCTTCGGAAGGGGGGCCCTCTCCTACGAGCAGTACTTC. Together with reference TRBV30 and TRBJ2-7, the CDR3 gives the full variable domain: SQTIHQWPATLVQPVGSPLSLECTVEGTSNPNLYWYRQAAGRGLQLLFYSVGIGQISSEVPQNLSASRPQDRQFILSSKKLLLSDSGFYLCAFGRGALSYEQYFGPGTRLTVT.